This T cell receptor (beta chain) is from a study of blood T cell repertoires in COVID-19. CDR3 length: 13 amino acids. Looked up from germline, CDR1 is MDHEN and CDR2 is SYDVKM. The V segment lost 10 bases and the J segment 5 bases; nucleotides outside the gene matches: 8. Original processing methods: Estimation of nucleated cell counts was performed using reference gene primer amplification. Some clones are missing from TCRdb's copy, which holds only in-frame ones; the method was immunoSEQ multiplex PCR. V, J and clone size are those of that table, while D and trimming were read from the DNA. Of about 210,000 clones in the sample, about 91% were seen once.

The sequence was collected from a man between 25 and 39 years old with acute or convalescent COVID-19. The specimen sequenced was peripheral blood. This chain connects TRBV28 to TRBJ2-5, with TRBD1 matching over 9 bases. CDR3 nucleotide sequence: TGTGCCATACGGACAGGGGCGGGGGAGACCCAGTACTTC. Translating it yields CAIRTGAGETQYF. The full variable domain, rest sourced from reference TRBV28 and TRBJ2-5, is DVKVTQSSRYLVKRTGEKVFLECVQDMDHENMFWYRQDPGLGLRLIYFSYDVKMKEKGDIPEGYSVSREKKERFSLILESASTNQTSMYLCAIRTGAGETQYFGPGTRLLVL.